This TCR beta chain was profiled in a study of cytomegalovirus exposure and HLA in healthy donors. Study conclusions and caveats: According to the study, about 180 TCR beta chains were cytomegalovirus-associated. Diagnosis of cytomegalovirus status made by the classifier reportedly showed high specificity and sensitivity.

From germline, CDR1 is GTSNPN and CDR2 SVGIG (reference sequence). The CDR3 spans 14 residues. Separate from the roughly 730-subject first cohort, the approximately 120-subject validation cohort was the one that the donors belonged to. This clone was seen just once. Its antigen is unknown. Using immunoSEQ multiplex PCR, the repertoire was profiled, and TCRdb retains in-frame clones only, with some absent. There are around 160,000 clones in the sample; 70% to 90% occur only once, and 2% to 2.5% lies in the top ten. The TCR sequence derives from a man aged 30-40 years in good health and CMV-seropositive. The sample was PBMCs. This chain joins TRBV30 and TRBJ2-1; 8 bases map to TRBD1. CDR3 loop: CARGRGTGFNEQFF. CDR3 coding DNA: TGTGCACGTGGTCGAGGGACAGGCTTCAATGAGCAGTTCTTC.